This is a list of T cell receptor beta chains from one sample in a study of shared clonotypes between healthy human individuals. TCRdb's copy holds only in-frame clones and misses some; the assay was immunoSEQ multiplex PCR. The profile shows some 2,100,000 clones, roughly 91% of them singletons. The sequencing sample was made of naive CD8+ T cells from PBMCs. These receptor sequences come from a man aged 18 to 29 in good health. Some clones in this sample may be carry-over from other donors' samples. Both conserved end residues are part of each CDR3. Rows may omit the clone size; those that give it use once, few, many or a size class.

j_gene	v_gene	abundance	CDR3aa
TRBJ2-7	TRBV7-9	-	CASSSNPVLANEYYEQYF
TRBJ2-1	TRBV29-1	-	CSVGDNNEQFF
TRBJ2-7	TRBV4-1	-	CASSPKATTRTYEQYF
TRBJ2-3	TRBV28	-	CASSPSVREKGTDTQYF
TRBJ2-5	TRBV28	-	CASSLSGRAGETQYF
TRBJ1-5	TRBV30	many	CAWSVASNQPQHF
TRBJ1-5	TRBV27	-	CASSLGVHQPQHF
TRBJ2-7	TRBV5-4	once	CASSTDGGRLFYEQYF
TRBJ2-2	TRBV11-3	-	CASSPRSTANTGELFF
TRBJ2-5	TRBV2	-	CASSESGPETQYF
TRBJ2-6	TRBV7-3	-	CASSSPGSAGANVLTF
TRBJ1-2	TRBV6-5	-	CASSNGQGDGYTF
TRBJ2-3	TRBV7-9	-	CASDRREGHTDTQYF
TRBJ1-5	TRBV9	-	CASSAGGRGQPQHF
TRBJ2-7	TRBV19	-	CASSIGPGLASYEQYF
TRBJ2-2	TRBV11-2	-	CASSIVTGPGELFF
TRBJ2-7	TRBV27	-	CASRIDPGQPYEQYF
TRBJ1-1	TRBV7-9	few	CASSFSGAQEEAFF
TRBJ1-2	TRBV29-1	-	CSAHIGYGYTF
TRBJ2-3	TRBV9	-	CASSHGRGKTSTDTQYF
TRBJ2-1	TRBV7-8	once	CASSTLAGRANEQFF
TRBJ2-2	TRBV4-1	-	CASTYSELTYTGELFF
TRBJ2-1	TRBV10-1	-	CASSESGLAFANEQFF
TRBJ1-1	TRBV28	once	CASSLYGRMNTEAFF
TRBJ1-2	TRBV29-1	once	CSVATMRAGLYGYTF
TRBJ2-7	TRBV28	-	CASSSLQVHEQYF
TRBJ2-3	TRBV5-6	-	CASSLAGQGFADTQYF
TRBJ2-2	TRBV4-2	-	CASSQDPRINTGELFF
TRBJ1-6	TRBV7-9	-	CASSSFSPLHF
TRBJ2-1	TRBV5-4	-	CASSLAGLESYNEQFF
TRBJ2-1	TRBV10-3	-	CAIRGDSSYNEQFF